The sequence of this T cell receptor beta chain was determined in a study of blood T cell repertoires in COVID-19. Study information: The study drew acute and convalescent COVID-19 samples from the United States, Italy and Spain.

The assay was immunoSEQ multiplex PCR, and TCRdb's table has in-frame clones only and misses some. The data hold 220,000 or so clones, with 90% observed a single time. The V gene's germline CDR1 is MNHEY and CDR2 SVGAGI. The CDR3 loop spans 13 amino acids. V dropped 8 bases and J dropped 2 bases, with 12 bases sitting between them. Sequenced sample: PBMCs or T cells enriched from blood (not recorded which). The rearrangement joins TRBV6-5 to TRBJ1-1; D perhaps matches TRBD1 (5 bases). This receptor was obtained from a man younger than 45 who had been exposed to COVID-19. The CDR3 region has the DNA TGTGCCAGCGGGATCGGACAAAACACTGAAGCTTTCTTT. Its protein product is CASGIGQNTEAFF.